One sample yielded the 14 T cell receptor beta chains listed below, sequenced in a study of PD-1 blockade in classical Hodgkin lymphoma. Patients all relapsed after autologous stem cell transplantation, and there was variation in brentuximab vedotin exposure. The protocol was immunoSEQ multiplex PCR, while the TCRdb copy is restricted to in-frame clones and leaves out a portion. The data hold roughly 60,000 clones, with 88% observed a single time. The sample in question was peripheral blood mononuclear cells (PBMCs), obtained before the second cycle of nivolumab. The receptors were sampled from a human donor with classical Hodgkin lymphoma.

The gene calls are TRBV12-5 and TRBJ1-4; D perhaps matches TRBD1 (5 bases). V was shortened by 3 bases and J by 3 bases, with 14 bases between the two germline ends. This CDR3 comprises 16 residues. Germline CDR1 and CDR2: LGHNT and FRNRAP. CDR3 sequence reads: CASGFLEKGSNEKLFF. The CDR3 bases are TGTGCTAGTGGTTTCCTGGAAAAGGGGTCTAATGAAAAACTGTTTTTT.

A note on this clone: Lacking the conserved final phenylalanine or tryptophan, this CDR3 likely reflects a read error. V usage is TRBV6-5 and J usage is TRBJ1-4; 9 nucleotides align to TRBD1. V lost 2 bases to trimming and J lost 7 bases; unmatched junction nucleotides: 5. The CDR3 has 15 residues. Germline V CDR1 and CDR2: MNHEY, SVGAGI. CDR3 sequence: CASSYGTGFSEKLFL. In nucleotides, the CDR3 is TGTGCCAGCAGTTACGGGACAGGGTTTAGTGAAAAACTGTTTCTT.

This chain's CDR3 is CASSTSDGPNQPQHF. CDR3 DNA sequence: TGTGCCAGCAGCACCTCGGACGGTCCCAATCAGCCCCAGCATTTT. This chain uses TRBV7-9 with TRBJ1-5; D is undetermined. CDR1 and CDR2 (germline): SEHNR, FQNEAQ (reference sequence). V was pared by 5 bases and J by 3 bases, with 14 bases between. This CDR3 region has 15 residues.

This clone was recorded a few times. The chain is built from TRBV5-1 and TRBJ1-5; 9 bases map to TRBD1. Germline values: CDR1 SGHRS, CDR2 YFSETQ. The ends lost 4 bases at V and 7 bases at J; junction bases unmatched: 6. The CDR3 totals 14 residues. The CDR3 loop reads CASSPDRGQQPQHF. CDR3 bases: TGCGCCAGCAGCCCGGACAGGGGACAGCAGCCCCAGCATTTT.

The gene calls are TRBV5-1 and TRBJ1-1; D perhaps matches TRBD1 (6 bases). V dropped 6 bases and J dropped 4 bases, with 16 bases sitting between them. The CDR3 consists of 14 residues. Germline CDR1 SGHRS, CDR2 YFSETQ. CDR3 loop: CASTLSRGGTEAFF. DNA of the CDR3: TGCGCCAGCACCTTAAGCAGGGGTGGCACTGAAGCTTTCTTT.

The chain joins TRBV5-1 to TRBJ2-2; D remains ambiguous. Germline V lookup: CDR1 SGHRS, CDR2 YFSETQ. CDR3 size: 15 residues. V dropped 1 base and J dropped 2 bases, with 9 bases sitting between them. The CDR3: CASSLIPKNTGELFF. The CDR3 bases are TGCGCCAGCAGCTTGATTCCTAAAAACACCGGGGAGCTGTTTTTT.

V is TRBV5-1 and J is TRBJ2-5, with 7 bases lining up with TRBD2. The V segment lost 0 bases and the J segment 2 bases; nucleotides outside the gene matches: 4. The germline CDR1 and CDR2 sequences are SGHRS and YFSETQ. CDR3 size: 15 residues. The CDR3: CASSLDGGGQETQYF. CDR3 DNA sequence: TGCGCCAGCAGCTTGGACGGCGGGGGACAAGAGACCCAGTACTTC.

This chain joins TRBV11-3 and TRBJ2-1; D tentatively fits TRBD1 or TRBD2 (5 bases each). There are 14 residues in the CDR3. Trimming stripped 3 bases from V and 9 bases from J, with 15 bases between. Germline V gene sequence: CDR1 SGHNT, CDR2 YENEEA. Here the CDR3 reads CASSLGVGVVEQFF. The CDR3, as DNA: TGTGCCAGCAGCTTGGGGGTCGGTGTTGTTGAGCAGTTCTTC.

The CDR3 loop is CASSLLGLAGAEQYF. CDR3 sequence (DNA): TGCGCCAGCAGCTTGTTGGGGCTAGCGGGGGCCGAGCAGTACTTC. The chain links TRBV5-1 to TRBJ2-7, with 10 nucleotides matching TRBD2. The V gene's germline CDR1 is SGHRS and CDR2 YFSETQ. The V and J ends lost 1 base and 6 bases, in that order; junction bases with no gene match: 7. CDR3 size: 15 residues.

This clone was observed once. The chain employs TRBV5-1 and TRBJ2-3; 7 nucleotides align to TRBD2. CDR1 and CDR2 (germline): SGHRS, YFSETQ. The CDR3 contains 14 residues. V trimming: 4 bases; J trimming: 2 bases; junction bases outside the gene matches: 4. The CDR3 here is CASSPGTITDTQYF. The CDR3 DNA follows: TGCGCCAGCAGCCCCGGGACTATCACAGATACGCAGTATTTT. Together with reference TRBV5-1 and TRBJ2-3, the CDR3 gives the full variable domain: KAGVTQTPRYLIKTRGQQVTLSCSPISGHRSVSWYQQTPGQGLQFLFEYFSETQRNKGNFPGRFSGRQFSNSRSEMNVSTLELGDSALYLCASSPGTITDTQYFGPGTRLTVL.

The genes are TRBV30 and TRBJ2-1, with 9 bases lining up with TRBD2. The ends lost 2 bases at V and 9 bases at J; junction bases unmatched: 8. CDR3 size: 14 residues. The germline CDR1 and CDR2 sequences are GTSNPN and SVGIG (reference sequence). The CDR3 is CAWSLSAGGTEQFF. The DNA for the CDR3 is TGTGCCTGGAGTCTATCAGCGGGGGGCACTGAGCAGTTCTTC.

This rearrangement joins TRBV6-6 to TRBJ1-1, with D perhaps matching TRBD1 (6 bases). The CDR3 consists of 12 residues. V was trimmed by 4 bases and J by 5 bases, leaving 8 bases between them. The germline V gene has CDR1 MNHNY and CDR2 SVGAGI (reference sequence). Written as DNA, the CDR3 is TGTGCCAGCAGTTTAAGGGGGACTGAAGCTTTCTTT. Encoded protein: CASSLRGTEAFF.

The CDR3 spells CASSLTRGYEQYF. CDR3 bases: TGTGCCAGCAGCCTGACCAGGGGGTACGAGCAGTACTTC. The rearrangement links TRBV5-6 to TRBJ2-7; 7 positions match TRBD1. This CDR3 has 13 residues. V lost 4 bases to trimming and J lost 4 bases; unmatched junction nucleotides: 5. CDR1 SGHDT and CDR2 YYEEEE come from the germline V gene. The whole variable domain, filled in from reference TRBV5-6 and TRBJ2-7, reads DAGVTQSPTHLIKTRGQQVTLRCSPKSGHDTVSWYQQALGQGPQFIFQYYEEEERQRGNFPDRFSGHQFPNYSSELNVNALLLGDSALYLCASSLTRGYEQYFGPGTRLTVT.

The rearrangement uses TRBV5-1 and TRBJ2-2, with D possibly being TRBD1 (6 bases). The CDR3 runs 14 residues. Germline CDR1 SGHRS, CDR2 YFSETQ. V lost 3 bases, J lost 7 bases, and 13 bases lay in between. CDR3 amino acids: CASSSLGANGELFF. In DNA form, the CDR3 reads TGCGCCAGCAGCTCGCTGGGGGCTAACGGGGAGCTGTTTTTT.